This T cell receptor (beta chain) was identified during a study of CD8 T cells in ankylosing spondylitis. Quantitative 5'-RACE was performed with molecular barcodes, and it yielded the TCR beta libraries. TCRdb used MiXCR to reprocess the 5' RACE reads, holding one entry per CDR3 protein. The data contain some 700,000 distinct CDR3 sequences, under 20% of them singletons. This clonotype showed up just a few times. Its antigen is unknown. Germline-derived CDR1 and CDR2 are SQVTM and ANQGSEA. With 6 bases clipped from V and 6 bases from J, the junction kept 3 bases outside the gene matches. The CDR3 is made up of 11 amino acids. Study outcomes and limitations: Typical of ankylosing spondylitis blood, it appeared, was a TCR beta motif of eight highly homologous variants. Disease-linked clones reportedly showed significant enrichment in matched ankylosing spondylitis synovial fluid. Reports of some motif variants in reactive arthritis synovial fluid and blood predate this one.

This receptor was taken from a male donor with ankylosing spondylitis. Specimen: blood, either unsorted or a sorted T cell fraction (not recorded which). V and J are TRBV29-1 and TRBJ1-1; 8 bases align to TRBD1. CDR3 sequence reads: CSVTQGAEAFF. The CDR3 DNA is TGCAGCGTAACACAGGGGGCTGAAGCTTTCTTT.